This passage covers 32 T cell receptor beta chains from one sample sequenced in a study of T cell clonality in common variable immunodeficiency (dated by TCRdb to the mid-2010s). Points the paper makes about the study in general: Reportedly, TCRbeta sequences from CVID had fewer deletions and N-nucleotide insertions, and highly modified clones with 13 or more V deletions were absent from CVID.

The antigens for these receptors are not known. To prepare the library, the immunoSEQ multiplex PCR assay was applied. Sourced from immuneACCESS, this table was stored by TCRdb with only in-frame sequences that have V and J called. A share of the clones is absent; for the studies checked, an unresolved V gene accounts for under half, and the remainder has no known explanation. The sample records approximately 11,000 clones, none occurring a single time. In total, the top ten clones hold about 5.7% of the sample. The sample was peripheral blood mononuclear cells. Source of these receptors: a human donor with common variable immunodeficiency.

On this clone itself: The read halts 3 residues ahead of the CDR3 end, with the missing end drawn from the germline J gene. The chain uses TRBV7-3 and TRBJ2-1; D gene ambiguous. The CDR3 is 14 residues long. Germline assignment: CDR1 SGHTA and CDR2 FQGTGA. Trimming cost V 2 bases and J 2 bases, with 7 bases left between them. Partial CDR3 DNA: TGTGCCAGCAGCTTACGAGGTCCCTACAATGAG. Its translation: CASSLRGPYNE. The CDR3 as a whole reads CASSLRGPYNEQFF.

This clone was recorded a few times. The CDR3 is cut off 3 residues early in the read; its end comes from the germline J gene. The V call is TRBV7-9, the J call TRBJ2-5; D unclear. V lost 8 bases and J lost 5, with 12 bases in between. This CDR3 spans 12 amino acids. Germline V gives CDR1 SEHNR, CDR2 FQNEAQ (reference sequence). The CDR3 bases that were read are TGTGCCAGCTCTCAGGCGCTTGAGACC. It specifies CASSQALET. The entire CDR3 is CASSQALETQYF.

This clone is labeled medium-sized (0.01 to 0.1%). Read data end 3 residues before the CDR3 end; the end is taken from the germline J gene. The gene calls are TRBV5-1 and TRBJ2-2; 9 bases fit TRBD2. Germline V gives CDR1 SGHRS, CDR2 YFSETQ. This CDR3 has 17 residues. The junction had 12 bases not matched to a gene; V was cut back by 4 bases and J by 5 bases. The CDR3 sequence is CASSPNHASGITGELFF. The sequenced part of the CDR3 DNA is TGCGCCAGCAGCCCCAACCACGCTAGCGGGATAACCGGGGAG.

CDR3 region: CASSPRQGGLNEKLFF. CDR3 DNA, as far as it was read: TGTGCCAGCTCCCCTCGACAAGGAGGGTTAAATGAAAAA. The chain has TRBV18 and TRBJ1-4; D is unclear. The CDR3 is cut off 3 residues early in the read; its end comes from the germline J gene. The CDR3 spans 16 residues. Germline values: CDR1 KGHSH, CDR2 LQKENI. Trimming pared 6 bases from V and 5 bases from J, leaving 19 bases between.

This clone was found a few times. The read ends 3 residues before the CDR3 terminus; that terminus is restored from the germline J gene. This chain joins TRBV30 and TRBJ1-5, with a possible D match to TRBD1 (6 bases). Germline V gives CDR1 GTSNPN, CDR2 SVGIG (reference sequence). The CDR3 totals 13 residues. The V gene lost 3 bases and the J gene lost 6 bases, with 12 bases spanning the gap. The part of the CDR3 DNA that was read is TGTGCCTGGAGCCAGGGGTGGGGTCAGCCC. Translating it yields CAWSQGWGQP. The whole CDR3 region reads CAWSQGWGQPQHF.

On this clone: The CDR3 is cut off 3 residues early in the read; its end comes from the germline J gene. The rearrangement uses TRBV5-1 and TRBJ2-5; 7 bases fit TRBD2. Trimming removed 0 bases from V and 4 bases from J; junction bases left unmatched: 6. CDR3 length: 15 residues. Per germline, CDR1 SGHRS and CDR2 YFSETQ. The covered CDR3 bases are TGCGCCAGCAGCTTGGCCGAGGCTAGCGGAGAGACC. Its translation is CASSLAEASGET. The complete CDR3 protein is CASSLAEASGETQYF.

This clone was observed a handful of times. The CDR3 is cut off 3 residues early in the read; its end comes from the germline J gene. V is TRBV19 and J is TRBJ1-3, with 7 bases fitting TRBD1. The CDR3 covers 15 residues. After removal of 3 bases from V and 8 bases from J, the junction contained 10 bases not matched to a gene. Germline CDR1 LNHDA, CDR2 SQIVND (reference sequence). CDR3 DNA (partial): TGTGCCAGTAGTATCCGGGACAGCCTCGGTGACACC. Translating gives CASSIRDSLGDT. In full, the CDR3 is CASSIRDSLGDTIYF.

The DNA read from the CDR3 is TGTGCCAGCAGTATCGGGACAGCATCTCGTCAAGAGACC. This codes for CASSIGTASRQET. The entire CDR3 protein reads CASSIGTASRQETQYF. The chain uses TRBV2 and TRBJ2-5; 7 bases line up with TRBD1. The sequence runs out 3 residues before the end of the CDR3; the remainder is reconstructed from the germline J gene. CDR3 size: 16 residues. Germline V gene data show CDR1 as SNHLY and CDR2 as FYNNEI. V trimming: 5 bases; J trimming: 2 bases; junction bases outside the gene matches: 11. Based on the CDR3 plus reference TRBV2 and TRBJ2-5, the full variable domain is EPEVTQTPSHQVTQMGQEVILRCVPISNHLYFYWYRQILGQKVEFLVSFYNNEISEKSEIFDDQFSVERPDGSNFTLKIRSTKLEDSAMYFCASSIGTASRQETQYFGPGTRLLVL.

As for this clone: The read stops 3 residues short of the end of the CDR3; the missing end is completed from the germline J gene. J is TRBJ2-5 and V is TRBV30; no firm D call. The germline V gene has CDR1 GTSNPN and CDR2 SVGIG (reference sequence). The CDR3 length is 13 residues. V lost 0 bases and J lost 2, with 7 bases in between. CDR3 DNA, as far as it was read: TGTGCCTGGAGTGTAAATCTTCAAGAGACC. This gives the protein CAWSVNLQET. The entire CDR3 protein reads CAWSVNLQETQYF.

The sample holds a few counts of this clone. The read ends 3 residues shy of where the CDR3 ends; the end is completed using the germline J gene. J is TRBJ2-6 and V is TRBV30, with 9 nucleotides matching TRBD1. Per germline, CDR1 GTSNPN and CDR2 SVGIG (reference sequence). J gave up 4 bases and V 3 bases, and 10 bases lay outside the gene matches. This CDR3 has 17 residues. CDR3 DNA, as far as it was read: TGTGCCTGGAGAAGAAACAGGGGGCGCACGGGGGCCAACGTC. Encoded protein: CAWRRNRGRTGANV. The CDR3 in its entirety is CAWRRNRGRTGANVLTF.

In its sample, this clone was seen a few times. The read comes to an end 3 residues before the CDR3 does, leaving the germline J gene to fill in the end. This chain links TRBV19 with TRBJ2-6, with 7 bases identical to TRBD1. CDR3 length equals 20 residues. V lost 0 bases, J lost 2 bases, and 13 bases stayed unmatched. The germline V gene encodes CDR1 LNHDA and CDR2 SQIVND (reference sequence). CDR3 sequence reads: CASSIEIRTGPEAGANVLTF. Partial CDR3 DNA: TGTGCCAGTAGTATAGAAATCCGGACAGGCCCCGAGGCTGGGGCCAACGTC.

Note on this clone: The CDR3 is cut off 3 residues early in the read; its end comes from the germline J gene. V gene TRBV7-6 combines with J gene TRBJ2-3; 9 nucleotides align to TRBD2. J gave up 5 bases and V 4 bases, and 4 bases lay outside the gene matches. Germline V lookup: CDR1 SGHVS, CDR2 FNYEAQ. CDR3 length equals 14 residues. The DNA read from the CDR3 is TGTGCCAGCAGCTATAGCGGGAGTGGAGATACG. This codes for CASSYSGSGDT. The entire CDR3 protein reads CASSYSGSGDTQYF.

Concerning this clone: The read terminates 3 residues ahead of where the CDR3 ends, so the germline J gene completes it. The rearrangement joins TRBV5-1 to TRBJ2-6; D gene ambiguous. The CDR3 contains 14 residues. Between the trimmed V and J ends, which lost 2 bases and 0 bases, there was a span of 3 bases. The V gene's germline CDR1 is SGHRS and CDR2 YFSETQ. The CDR3 sequence is CASSFSSGANVLTF. The part of the CDR3 DNA that was read is TGCGCCAGCAGCTTTAGCTCTGGGGCCAACGTC.

This clone was picked up a small number of times. Read sequence stops 3 residues before the CDR3 end, and the germline J gene provides the missing end. The V and J genes are TRBV18 and TRBJ2-1, with TRBD2 matching over 8 bases. CDR1 KGHSH and CDR2 LQKENI come from the germline V gene. The CDR3 sequence is 13 residues long. Trimming took 8 bases from V and 8 from J; bases not matched to a gene: 8. The CDR3 loop reads CASTSGTRDEQFF. CDR3 DNA, as far as it was read: TGTGCCAGCACCTCCGGGACTAGAGATGAG.

Comments on this clone: The read halts 3 residues ahead of the CDR3 end, with the missing end drawn from the germline J gene. The chain combines TRBV7-9 with TRBJ2-3, with TRBD2 matching 7 bases. Trimming took 5 bases from V and 5 from J; bases not matched to a gene: 4. Germline V gene data show CDR1 as SEHNR and CDR2 as FQNEAQ (reference sequence). This CDR3 is 13 amino acids long. CDR3 bases read: TGTGCCAGCAGCAGGACTAGAGGAGATACG. Translating gives CASSRTRGDT. The full CDR3 protein is CASSRTRGDTQYF. Full variable domain (remainder filled in from reference TRBV7-9 and TRBJ2-3): DTGVSQNPRHKITKRGQNVTFRCDPISEHNRLYWYRQTLGQGPEFLTYFQNEAQLEKSRLLSDRFSAERPKGSFSTLEIQRTEQGDSAMYLCASSRTRGDTQYFGPGTRLTVL.

A note on this clone: The CDR3 end is not reached by the read, which stops 3 residues before it; the germline J gene fills it in. V and J are TRBV18 and TRBJ2-7; D remains unclear. Trimming took 3 bases from V and 1 from J, leaving 16 bases between them. The CDR3 length is 16 residues. Germline CDR1 is KGHSH and CDR2 is LQKENI. The CDR3 bases that were read are TGTGCCAGCTCACCTTATAGCCTCAAGACTTCCTACGAG. The encoded protein is CASSPYSLKTSYE. The entire CDR3 reads CASSPYSLKTSYEQYF.

Notes on this clone: Coverage ceases 3 residues before the CDR3 finishes, and the germline J gene fills in the end. The rearrangement joins TRBV2 to TRBJ2-7; the D is unclear. Germline loops: CDR1 SNHLY, CDR2 FYNNEI. CDR3 length equals 12 residues. Trimming left V 7 bases short and J 1 base short, with 8 bases between. The part of the CDR3 DNA that was read is TGTGCCAGCAAGGCGGCGTCCTACGAG. Residues: CASKAASYE. The complete CDR3 protein is CASKAASYEQYF.

The sample holds a few counts of this clone. The read halts 3 residues ahead of the CDR3 end, with the missing end drawn from the germline J gene. The chain recombines TRBV30 with TRBJ2-1, with TRBD2 identical over 10 bases. The CDR3 is made up of 13 amino acids. The germline CDR1 and CDR2 sequences are GTSNPN and SVGIG (reference sequence). V shed 4 bases, J shed 7 bases, and the junction held 4 bases outside the gene matches. This CDR3 reads CAWMSGRANEQFF. CDR3 bases read: TGTGCCTGGATGAGCGGGAGGGCGAATGAG.

The CDR3 is CASSLGQGADYEQYF. CDR3 bases read: TGTGCCAGCTCACTCGGACAGGGGGCAGACTACGAG. This chain connects TRBV18 to TRBJ2-7; 11 positions agree with TRBD1. From the germline J gene comes the end of the CDR3, since the read stops 3 residues before it. The germline V gene encodes CDR1 KGHSH and CDR2 LQKENI. The CDR3 is made up of 15 amino acids. V was clipped by 4 bases and J by 3 bases; unmatched bases: 5.

As regards this clone: Read coverage stops 3 residues before the CDR3 terminus; the germline J gene supplies the remainder. V usage is TRBV30 and J usage is TRBJ1-1; tentatively, D is TRBD1 (6 bases). The CDR3 covers 15 residues. Trimming removed 5 bases from V and 1 base from J, with 17 bases in between. Germline CDR1 is GTSNPN and CDR2 is SVGIG (reference sequence). The part of the CDR3 DNA that was read is TGTGCCTGGGGGGTAGGGGGGGCTGGGAACACTGAA. This sequence encodes CAWGVGGAGNTE. The complete CDR3 protein is CAWGVGGAGNTEAFF.

Sample share makes this clone medium-sized. The CDR3 end falls 3 residues outside the read, so it is completed with the germline J gene. The gene calls are TRBV29-1 and TRBJ2-7, with 11 bases identical to TRBD1. The J segment lost 4 bases and the V segment lost 6 bases, leaving 5 bases of the junction unmatched. This CDR3 has 13 residues. Germline CDR1 SQVTM, CDR2 ANQGSEA. The CDR3 bases that were read are TGCAGCGTGAGCCGGGACAGGGGGTACGAG. Translation gives CSVSRDRGYE. The entire CDR3 reads CSVSRDRGYEQYF.

CDR3 bases read: TGTGCCAGCAGCAAATTCGGACAGGGGAACTCTGGGGCCAACGTC. Encoded protein: CASSKFGQGNSGANV. The full CDR3 protein reads CASSKFGQGNSGANVLTF. This rearrangement joins TRBV7-6 to TRBJ2-6, with TRBD1 identical over 9 bases. Sequencing ends 3 residues short of the CDR3 end; the germline J gene provides the rest. CDR3 size: 18 residues. CDR1 and CDR2 (germline): SGHVS, FNYEAQ. The V segment lost 5 bases and the J segment 0 bases; nucleotides outside the gene matches: 8.

This clone was counted between two and nine times. The read ends 3 residues shy of where the CDR3 ends; the end is completed using the germline J gene. V usage is TRBV5-1 and J usage is TRBJ2-7; no clear D. Trimming shortened V by 5 bases and J by 1 base, and 10 bases separated the two germline ends. The CDR3 length is 13 residues. Germline V lookup: CDR1 SGHRS, CDR2 YFSETQ. CDR3 bases read: TGCGCCAGCAGTCAGACTGAGTCCTACGAG. This gives the protein CASSQTESYE. The whole CDR3 protein is CASSQTESYEQYF.

On this clone itself: The DNA ends 3 residues before the CDR3 does, and the rest of the CDR3 is filled in from the germline J gene. V and J are TRBV30 and TRBJ2-7; D ambiguous. The CDR3 loop spans 11 amino acids. Deletions cut 2 bases from V and 4 bases from J, with 6 bases between. CDR1 GTSNPN and CDR2 SVGIG come from the germline V gene (reference sequence). This CDR3 reads CAWSRSYEQYF. CDR3 DNA, as far as it was read: TGTGCCTGGAGTCGGTCGTACGAG.

This clone was counted between two and nine times. The read ends 3 residues early relative to the CDR3; the germline J gene fills the gap. The chain links TRBV30 to TRBJ1-6; 7 nucleotides agree with TRBD1. Germline assignment: CDR1 GTSNPN and CDR2 SVGIG (reference sequence). J lost 0 bases, V lost 4 bases, and 9 bases had no gene match. There are 17 residues in the CDR3. CDR3 DNA, as far as it was read: TGTGCCTGGACCGGAGGGACAGAGAGCTCCTATAATTCACCC. It specifies CAWTGGTESSYNSP. The CDR3, in full, reads CAWTGGTESSYNSPLHF.

This clone was observed a few times. The sequenced fragment ends 3 residues before the CDR3 boundary, so the rest is inferred from the germline J gene. The chain recombines TRBV5-1 with TRBJ2-3; D remains ambiguous. Germline V gene lookup returns CDR1 SGHRS and CDR2 YFSETQ. Trimming took 0 bases from V and 4 from J, leaving 9 bases between them. The CDR3 has 14 amino acids. The DNA read from the CDR3 is TGCGCCAGCAGCTTGGCACTATCCCCAGATACG. This translates into CASSLALSPDT. The full-length CDR3 reads as CASSLALSPDTQYF.

A word on this clone: The CDR3 is cut off 3 residues early in the read; its end comes from the germline J gene. The genes are TRBV7-6 and TRBJ2-5, with TRBD2 identical over 10 bases. The CDR3 totals 15 residues. V was clipped by 6 bases and J by 1 base; unmatched bases: 5. From germline, CDR1 is SGHVS and CDR2 FNYEAQ. The CDR3 bases that were read are TGTGCCAGCAGTCTCATAGCGGGAGGCCAAGAGACC. It yields the protein CASSLIAGGQET. The full CDR3 is CASSLIAGGQETQYF.

This clone has a handful of counts. From the germline J gene comes the end of the CDR3, since the read stops 3 residues before it. This rearrangement joins TRBV6-2 or TRBV6-3 to TRBJ2-7; 8 positions match TRBD1. The CDR3 sequence is 16 residues long. The V gene's germline CDR1 is MNHEY and CDR2 SVGEGT. V trimming: 2 bases; J trimming: 6 bases; junction bases outside the gene matches: 12. CDR3 amino acids: CASSYPTGGDLREQYF. Partial CDR3 DNA: TGTGCCAGCAGTTACCCCACAGGGGGTGACCTTCGCGAG.

In its sample, this clone was seen a few times. Read coverage stops 3 residues before the CDR3 terminus; the germline J gene supplies the remainder. The chain carries TRBV19 and TRBJ2-1; 7 positions agree with TRBD1. Germline V gene sequence: CDR1 LNHDA, CDR2 SQIVND (reference sequence). The length of the CDR3 is 15 residues. V shed 3 bases and J 2 bases; nucleotides not matched to a gene: 4. The covered CDR3 bases are TGTGCCAGTAGTATTGATCAGGGGGCCTACAATGAG. It translates to CASSIDQGAYNE. The complete CDR3 reads CASSIDQGAYNEQFF.

Concerning this clone: The CDR3 end is not reached by the read, which stops 3 residues before it; the germline J gene fills it in. The chain links TRBV6-2 or TRBV6-3 to TRBJ2-5; D possibly corresponds to TRBD2 (5 bases). The V gene's germline CDR1 is MNHEY and CDR2 SVGEGT. The CDR3 is 15 residues long. V lost 7 bases, J lost 0 bases, and 15 bases lay in between. This CDR3 is CASTSRRGYQETQYF. The sequenced part of the CDR3 DNA is TGTGCCAGCACAAGCCGGCGCGGGTACCAAGAGACC.

Remarks on this clone: Read data end 3 residues before the CDR3 end; the end is taken from the germline J gene. The chain couples TRBV7-8 to TRBJ2-1; D is perhaps TRBD2 (5 bases). With 4 bases removed from V and 5 bases from J, the gap between germline ends came to 12 bases. Germline V gene data show CDR1 as SGHVS and CDR2 as FQNEAQ. The CDR3 consists of 14 residues. The CDR3 sequence is CASSSSWVHNEQFF. CDR3 bases read: TGTGCCAGCAGCTCTAGCTGGGTCCACAATGAG.

With regard to this clone: With the read ending 3 residues before the CDR3 end, the germline J gene is used to fill in that end. This chain links TRBV5-1 with TRBJ1-4; 8 bases map to TRBD1. Germline V gives CDR1 SGHRS, CDR2 YFSETQ. The trim removed 4 bases at V and 7 bases at J, leaving 9 bases unmatched. The CDR3 sequence is 15 residues long. CDR3 protein: CASSPGQGGSEKLFF. Partial CDR3 DNA: TGCGCCAGCAGCCCCGGACAGGGAGGAAGTGAAAAA.